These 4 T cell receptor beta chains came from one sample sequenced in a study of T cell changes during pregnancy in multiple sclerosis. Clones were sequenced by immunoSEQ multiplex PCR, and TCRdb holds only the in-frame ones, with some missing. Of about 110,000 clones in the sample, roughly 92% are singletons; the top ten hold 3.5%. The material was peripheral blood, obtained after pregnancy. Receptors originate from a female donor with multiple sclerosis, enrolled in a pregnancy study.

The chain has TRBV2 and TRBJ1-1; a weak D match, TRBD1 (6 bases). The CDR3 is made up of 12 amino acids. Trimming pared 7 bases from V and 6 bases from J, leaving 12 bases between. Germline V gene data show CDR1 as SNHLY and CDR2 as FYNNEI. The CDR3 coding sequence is TGTGCCAGCAAGGGGGAGGGCGCTGAAGCTTTCTTT. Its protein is CASKGEGAEAFF.

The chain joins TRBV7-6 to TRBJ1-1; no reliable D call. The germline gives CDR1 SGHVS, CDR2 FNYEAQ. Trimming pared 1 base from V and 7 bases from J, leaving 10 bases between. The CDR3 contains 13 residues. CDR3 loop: CASSLGAQHEAFF. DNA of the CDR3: TGTGCCAGCAGCTTAGGGGCCCAACATGAAGCTTTCTTT.

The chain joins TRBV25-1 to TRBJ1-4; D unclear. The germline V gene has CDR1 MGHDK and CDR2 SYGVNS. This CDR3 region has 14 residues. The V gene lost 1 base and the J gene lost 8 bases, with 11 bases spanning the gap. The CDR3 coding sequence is TGTGCCAGCAGTGAATGGAGGGCGGGGGAAAAACTGTTTTTT. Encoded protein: CASSEWRAGEKLFF.

CDR3 nucleotides: TGCGCCAGCAGCCCTACAGCGGATGAGCAGTTCTTC. Translation: CASSPTADEQFF. The gene calls are TRBV5-1 and TRBJ2-1, with D perhaps matching TRBD2 (5 bases). Germline CDR1 reads SGHRS; CDR2 reads YFSETQ. The V end lost 4 bases, the J end lost 8 bases, and 10 bases lay between the germline ends. The CDR3 is made up of 12 amino acids.